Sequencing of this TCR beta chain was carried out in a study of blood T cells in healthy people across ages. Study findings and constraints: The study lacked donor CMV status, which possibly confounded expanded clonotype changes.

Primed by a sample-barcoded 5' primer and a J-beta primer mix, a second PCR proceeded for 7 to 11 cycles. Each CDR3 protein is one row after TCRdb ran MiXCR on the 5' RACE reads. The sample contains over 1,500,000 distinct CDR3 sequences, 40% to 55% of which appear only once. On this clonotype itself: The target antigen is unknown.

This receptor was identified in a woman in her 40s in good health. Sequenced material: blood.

For the CDR3, the DNA is TGCAGCGTGGTAGGCGGCGGAGACACTAACTATGGCTACACCTTC. The encoded protein is CSVVGGGDTNYGYTF. The genes are TRBV29-1 and TRBJ1-2; D is unresolved. This CDR3 spans 15 amino acids. Trimming left V 6 bases short and J 0 bases short, with 17 bases between. CDR1 is SQVTM and CDR2 is ANQGSEA in the germline V gene.